The entry that follows covers one TCR beta chain sequence. In germline, CDR1 is SNHLY, CDR2 FYNNEI. After removal of 5 bases from V and 2 bases from J, the junction contained 5 bases not matched to a gene. The CDR3 is made up of 14 amino acids. In the original analysis: Amplification from reference gene primers served as the basis for estimated nucleated cell counts. Assay used: immunoSEQ multiplex PCR; TCRdb lists only in-frame clones, some missing. V and J calls and clone size are copied from that table; D and trimming were computed from the DNA. This sample yields some 250,000 clones, of which about 79% are seen a single time; approximately 9.4% belongs to the top ten. The data were taken from a study of blood T cell repertoires in COVID-19. Study background: Acute and convalescent COVID-19 specimens originated in the United States, Italy and Spain. In each case, the material was cDNA or gDNA derived from T cells, B-cell-depleted T cells, or PBMCs.

The clonotype comes from a woman older than 75 with acute or convalescent COVID-19. Sequenced material: peripheral blood. The chain has TRBV2 and TRBJ2-5; 7 bases are a match to TRBD1. CDR3 in amino acids: CASSRDRVQETQYF. The CDR3 DNA reads TGTGCCAGCAGTAGGGACAGAGTACAAGAGACCCAGTACTTC.